This paragraph reports one TCR beta chain. TCRdb keeps only in-frame clones here, not all; method: immunoSEQ multiplex PCR. The sample includes a few hundred thousand clones, 90% seen only once; the top ten take around 4.3%. This entry is derived from a study of blood T cell repertoires in COVID-19. CDR3 length: 15 amino acids. V gave up 5 bases and J gave up 4 bases, with 15 bases separating them. Per germline, CDR1 SNHLY and CDR2 FYNNEI. Sequenced: PBMCs or T cells enriched from blood (not recorded which). This clonotype originated in a woman between 18 and 29 years old with acute COVID-19. The chain employs TRBV2 and TRBJ2-1; weak D call: TRBD1 (5 bases). The CDR3 spells CASSQSQGKYNEQFF. As DNA, the CDR3 is TGTGCCAGCAGTCAAAGCCAGGGAAAATACAATGAGCAGTTCTTC.